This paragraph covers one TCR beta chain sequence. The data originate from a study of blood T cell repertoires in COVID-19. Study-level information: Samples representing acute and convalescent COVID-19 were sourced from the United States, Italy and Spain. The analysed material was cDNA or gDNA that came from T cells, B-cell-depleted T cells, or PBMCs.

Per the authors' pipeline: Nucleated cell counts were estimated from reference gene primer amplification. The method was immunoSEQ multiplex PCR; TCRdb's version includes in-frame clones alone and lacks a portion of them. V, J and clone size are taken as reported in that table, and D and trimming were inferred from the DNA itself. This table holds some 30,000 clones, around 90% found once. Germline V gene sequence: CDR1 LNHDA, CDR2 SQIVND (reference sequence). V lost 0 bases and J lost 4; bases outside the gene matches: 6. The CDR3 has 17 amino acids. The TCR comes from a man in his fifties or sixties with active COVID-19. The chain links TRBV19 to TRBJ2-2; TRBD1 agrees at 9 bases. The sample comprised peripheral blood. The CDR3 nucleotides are TGTGCCAGTAGTATAGAATTTGGACAGGGGACCACCGGGGAGCTGTTTTTT. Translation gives CASSIEFGQGTTGELFF.